Listed below are T cell receptor beta chains from one sample, sequenced in a study of beta chain features in type 1 diabetes. Assay: immunoSEQ multiplex PCR; the TCRdb copy retains only in-frame clones and omits some. The data contain over 100,000 clones, almost 40% of them singletons. The sample comprised stem cell memory CD4+ T cells from blood. These TCRs come from a young woman in good health. CDR3s include the opening cysteine and the closing phenylalanine or tryptophan. The D gene is left open where the match is weak. Clone size appears in some rows only: once, few, many, or a class for an expanded clone.

clone size	V gene	J gene	D gene	CDR3 DNA	CDR3 protein
once	TRBV19	TRBJ2-1	NA	TGTGCCAGTAGTCTCTCCCCGACTAGGGTCTCCTACAATGAGCAGTTCTTC	CASSLSPTRVSYNEQFF
NA	TRBV27	TRBJ2-1	TRBD2	TGTGCCAGCAGCCCCGGGACTAGCGGCTTCTTTGTCAATGAGCAGTTCTTC	CASSPGTSGFFVNEQFF
few	TRBV5-1	TRBJ2-3	TRBD2	TGCGCCAGCAGCTTCGTCCTAGCGGGATCTAGCACAGATACGCAGTATTTT	CASSFVLAGSSTDTQYF
NA	TRBV5-1	TRBJ2-7	TRBD1	TGCGCCAGCAGCTCCACGACAGGGTTAAGCGAGCAGTACTTC	CASSSTTGLSEQYF
few	TRBV7-9	TRBJ2-7	TRBD2	TGTGCCAGCAGCCACGGACTAGCGGGAGGGGTAGACTACGAGCAGTACTTC	CASSHGLAGGVDYEQYF
NA	TRBV18	TRBJ2-1	NA	TGTGCCAGCTCACTGGGGACTGACAATGAGCAGTTCTTC	CASSLGTDNEQFF
few	TRBV11-2	TRBJ2-3	NA	TGTGCCAGCAGCTTAGATCTACTAAGAATCGGTACGCAGTATTTT	CASSLDLLRIGTQYF
NA	TRBV4-3	TRBJ2-5	TRBD1	TGCGCCAGCAGCCAAGTAATGGGACAGGGATATGGGACCCAGTACTTC	CASSQVMGQGYGTQYF
many	TRBV13	TRBJ2-7	NA	TGTGCCAGCAGCCCGCCCCAGTCGGGGTTACCTCGAGAGCAGTACTTC	CASSPPQSGLPREQYF
NA	TRBV11-2	TRBJ2-5	NA	TGTGCCAGCAGCTTAAGTTATTCGGGTGGCGGCGGTGAGACCCAGTACTTC	CASSLSYSGGGGETQYF